A single sample gave rise to the 12 T cell receptor beta chains below, sequenced in a study of blood T cell repertoires in COVID-19. Here immunoSEQ multiplex PCR was the method, and the copy in TCRdb shows in-frame clones only, minus some. The sample carries around 250,000 clones, more than 85% recorded once. Sequencing was performed on PBMCs or T cells enriched from blood (not recorded which). These receptors came from a man aged 40-50 years who had been exposed to COVID-19.

V usage is TRBV27 and J usage is TRBJ1-5; D gene unclear. This CDR3 contains 14 residues. V lost 8 bases to trimming and J lost 0 bases, with 11 bases between them. Germline V lookup: CDR1 MNHEY, CDR2 SMNVEV (reference sequence). DNA for the CDR3: TGTGCCAGCGCACCCCCGGGTAGCAATCAGCCCCAGCATTTT. As protein: CASAPPGSNQPQHF.

The V call is TRBV30, the J call TRBJ1-1; 9 nucleotides agree with TRBD1. CDR1 is GTSNPN, CDR2 SVGIG, per germline (reference sequence). The CDR3 spans 14 residues. V gave up 5 bases and J gave up 1 base; unmatched junction bases: 5. The CDR3 nucleotides are TGTGCCTGGGAAGGGACAGGGAGGAACACTGAAGCTTTCTTT. This encodes CAWEGTGRNTEAFF.

The chain is built from TRBV7-9 and TRBJ1-4; D is unclear. Trimming cost V 3 bases and J 11 bases, with 10 bases left between them. Germline V CDR1 and CDR2: SEHNR, FQNEAQ (reference sequence). The CDR3 spans 12 residues. The CDR3 DNA reads TGTGCCAGCAGCTTGCCTGGAGGGAAACTGTTTTTT. Encoded protein: CASSLPGGKLFF.

Only a few counts were recorded for this clone. The chain carries TRBV19 and TRBJ1-2, with TRBD1 identical over 7 bases. V was clipped by 4 bases and J by 7 bases; unmatched bases: 9. The length of the CDR3 is 14 residues. Germline V gene data show CDR1 as LNHDA and CDR2 as SQIVND (reference sequence). The CDR3 loop is CASSTETGVGGYTF. CDR3 coding DNA: TGTGCCAGTAGTACCGAAACAGGGGTGGGTGGCTACACCTTC.

The CDR3 loop is CASSQRQNNEKLFF. For the CDR3, the DNA is TGCGCCAGCAGCCAGAGACAGAATAATGAAAAACTGTTTTTT. The chain couples TRBV4-3 to TRBJ1-4; tentatively, D is TRBD1 (5 bases). The CDR3 spans 14 residues. V lost 3 bases to trimming and J lost 4 bases, with 9 bases between them. Per the germline V gene, CDR1 is LGHNA and CDR2 is YSLEER.

The CDR3: CASSLDRGRDEQFF. The CDR3 DNA is TGTGCCAGCAGCCTAGACAGGGGACGGGATGAGCAGTTCTTC. The chain has TRBV28 and TRBJ2-1; 8 bases map to TRBD1. V shed 6 bases, J shed 8 bases, and the junction held 9 bases outside the gene matches. This CDR3 spans 14 amino acids. The germline V gene encodes CDR1 MDHEN and CDR2 SYDVKM.

This chain uses TRBV7-2 with TRBJ1-2; TRBD1 agrees at 8 bases. In germline, CDR1 is SGHTA, CDR2 FQGNSA. Trimming took 7 bases from V and 8 from J; bases not matched to a gene: 12. The CDR3 length is 14 residues. This CDR3 is CASNLDREAGGYTF. The CDR3 nucleotides read TGTGCCAGCAACTTGGACAGGGAGGCGGGCGGCTACACCTTC.

Of note for this clone: A read error may account for a junction end that differs from germline. The CDR3: CASSKEGLSGAPRFYNEQFF. CDR3 bases: TGCGCCAGCAGCAAAGAAGGACTTTCGGGAGCCCCTCGTTTTTACAATGAGCAGTTCTTC. V and J are TRBV4-1 and TRBJ2-1, with D maybe TRBD2 (6 bases). This CDR3 has 20 amino acids. Germline V lookup: CDR1 MGHRA, CDR2 YSYEKL.

The CDR3 DNA sequence: TGCGCCAGCAGCCAAGGATCGGGTACCCCAAGCACTGAAGCTTTCTTT. This translates into CASSQGSGTPSTEAFF. This sequence joins TRBV4-1 and TRBJ1-1, with D hard to call. This CDR3 contains 16 residues. V was trimmed by 1 base and J by 4 bases, leaving 16 bases between them. In germline, CDR1 is MGHRA, CDR2 YSYEKL.

For this clone: Different DNA sequences within this sample yield the same CDR3. The rearrangement uses TRBV30 and TRBJ1-1; D not resolved. The germline V gene has CDR1 GTSNPN and CDR2 SVGIG (reference sequence). Between the trimmed V and J ends, which lost 4 bases and 1 base, there was a span of 10 bases. CDR3 length equals 13 residues. CDR3 in DNA: TGTGCCTGGATTAGGACTGAGAACACTGAAGCTTTCTTT. Its protein product is CAWIRTENTEAFF.

Worth noting for this clone: The identical CDR3 is also encoded by other nucleotide sequences in the sample. This sequence joins TRBV5-1 and TRBJ1-3; D might be TRBD1 (5 bases). Germline V gene lookup returns CDR1 SGHRS and CDR2 YFSETQ. The V and J ends lost 5 bases and 0 bases respectively, with 15 bases between them. The CDR3 runs 16 residues. CDR3 nucleotide sequence: TGCGCCAGCAGACCCGGGACTGGAAGCTCTGGAAACACCATATATTTT. It encodes CASRPGTGSSGNTIYF.

The chain couples TRBV9 to TRBJ2-2; a weak D match, TRBD1 (6 bases). Germline-derived CDR1 and CDR2 are SGDLS and YYNGEE. The V gene lost 3 bases and the J gene lost 2 bases, with 11 bases spanning the gap. The CDR3 extends over 15 amino acids. CDR3 region: CASSEGHTNTGELFF. DNA of the CDR3: TGTGCCAGCAGCGAGGGACATACCAACACCGGGGAGCTGTTTTTT. Full variable domain (rest looked up from reference TRBV9 and TRBJ2-2): DSGVTQTPKHLITATGQRVTLRCSPRSGDLSVYWYQQSLDQGLQFLIQYYNGEERAKGNILERFSAQQFPDLHSELNLSSLELGDSALYFCASSEGHTNTGELFFGEGSRLTVL.